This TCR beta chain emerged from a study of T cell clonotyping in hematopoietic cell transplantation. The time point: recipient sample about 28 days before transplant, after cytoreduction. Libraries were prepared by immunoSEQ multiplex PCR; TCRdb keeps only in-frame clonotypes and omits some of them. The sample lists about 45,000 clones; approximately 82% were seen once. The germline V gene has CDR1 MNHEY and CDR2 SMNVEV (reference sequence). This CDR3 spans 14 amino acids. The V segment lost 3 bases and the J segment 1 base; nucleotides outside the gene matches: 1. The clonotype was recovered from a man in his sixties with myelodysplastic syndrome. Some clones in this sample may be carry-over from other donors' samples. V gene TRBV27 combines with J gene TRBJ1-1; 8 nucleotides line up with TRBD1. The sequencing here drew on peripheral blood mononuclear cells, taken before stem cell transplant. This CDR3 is CASSLQGANTEAFF. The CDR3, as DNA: TGTGCCAGCAGTTTGCAGGGGGCGAACACTGAAGCTTTCTTT.